The rows below give T cell receptor beta chains drawn from one sample of a study of CD8 T cells in ankylosing spondylitis. TCRdb reprocessed the 5' RACE reads via MiXCR and lists one record per CDR3 protein. The sample has roughly 220,000 distinct CDR3 sequences, approximately 16% seen once. The sample was blood, either unsorted or a sorted T cell fraction (not recorded which). The receptors were gathered from a male donor with ankylosing spondylitis. Each CDR3 is given with its conserved first and last residue. Each record gives: J gene, clone size, D gene, V gene, CDR3 protein, CDR3 DNA. A D gene is named only where the DNA matches it firmly. Clone size is not always given. Where it is, it says once, few, many or a class for expanded clones.

TRBJ2-5	-	-	TRBV7-9	CASSPPMGVGSQETQYF	TGTGCCAGCAGCCCGCCCATGGGGGTAGGGTCACAAGAGACCCAGTACTTC
TRBJ1-1	few	-	TRBV7-9	CASTRGGVTEAFF	TGTGCCAGCACTCGGGGGGGGGTCACTGAAGCTTTCTTT
TRBJ2-1	few	TRBD2	TRBV20-1	CSATTSGSYNEQFF	TGCAGTGCTACGACTAGCGGGAGTTACAATGAGCAGTTCTTC
TRBJ2-4	few	-	TRBV7-9	CASSLGGGEAGRDIQYF	TGTGCCAGCAGCTTAGGCGGAGGGGAGGCGGGAAGAGACATTCAGTACTTC
TRBJ1-1	few	-	TRBV10-3	CAISDRSFRMNTEAFF	TGTGCCATCAGTGATAGGAGTTTCCGAATGAACACTGAAGCTTTCTTT
TRBJ2-1	once	TRBD2	TRBV7-2	CASSTLAGVHEQFF	TGTGCCAGCAGCACCCTAGCGGGAGTACATGAGCAGTTCTTC
TRBJ2-1	few	-	TRBV7-6	CASSLDGGPGHEQFF	TGTGCCAGCAGCTTAGACGGGGGGCCCGGCCATGAGCAGTTCTTC
TRBJ1-5	few	TRBD1	TRBV27	CASTPFYDRGLNQPQHF	TGTGCCAGCACCCCCTTTTACGACAGGGGACTAAATCAGCCCCAGCATTTT
TRBJ2-5	-	TRBD2	TRBV27	CASSSSGRAGETQYF	TGTGCCAGCAGTAGTAGCGGGAGGGCGGGAGAGACCCAGTACTTC
TRBJ1-1	few	-	TRBV27	CASRPDGFSEAFF	TGTGCCAGCAGACCGGACGGTTTTTCTGAAGCTTTCTTT
TRBJ2-4	few	-	TRBV14	CASSQRGGSTERDIQYF	TGTGCCAGCAGCCAGAGAGGGGGATCGACCGAGAGAGACATTCAGTACTTC
TRBJ2-5	few	TRBD2	TRBV24-1	CATSDLGLAGQETQYF	TGTGCCACCAGTGATTTAGGACTAGCGGGCCAAGAGACCCAGTACTTC
TRBJ2-7	many	-	TRBV12-3/TRBV12-4	CASSLNPSEQYF	TGTGCCAGCAGTTTGAATCCCTCCGAGCAGTACTTC
TRBJ2-3	-	-	TRBV4-2	CASSQDRSSGTDTQYF	TGTGCCAGCAGCCAAGATCGGTCATCGGGCACAGATACGCAGTATTTT
TRBJ2-1	few	TRBD2	TRBV7-3	CASSTNPGGSYNEQFF	TGTGCCAGCAGCACAAATCCGGGGGGGTCTTACAATGAGCAGTTCTTC
TRBJ2-2	-	-	TRBV14	CASGLTATGELFF	TGTGCCAGCGGCCTGACAGCCACCGGGGAGCTGTTTTTT
TRBJ2-2	-	TRBD1	TRBV7-9	CASSHRDSFTGELFF	TGTGCCAGCAGCCACAGGGACAGCTTCACCGGGGAGCTGTTTTTT
TRBJ2-5	few	TRBD1	TRBV7-9	CASSLGTGRDQETQYF	TGTGCCAGCAGCCTCGGGACAGGGAGGGACCAAGAGACCCAGTACTTC
TRBJ2-7	-	TRBD2	TRBV6-6	CASSGLATYEQYF	TGTGCCAGCAGCGGACTAGCGACCTACGAGCAGTACTTC
TRBJ2-1	-	TRBD1	TRBV14	CASSPGQGTDEQFF	TGTGCCAGCAGCCCCGGACAGGGTACCGATGAGCAGTTCTTC
TRBJ1-1	-	-	TRBV29-1	CSVEAPSREAFF	TGCAGCGTTGAGGCCCCAAGCCGTGAAGCTTTCTTT
TRBJ2-2	-	-	TRBV6-2/TRBV6-3	CATTDAGNTGELFF	TGTGCCACTACTGACGCGGGTAACACCGGGGAGCTGTTTTTT
TRBJ2-6	-	-	TRBV11-1	CASSPVGSGANVLTF	TGTGCCAGCAGCCCAGTCGGGTCTGGGGCCAACGTCCTGACTTTC
TRBJ2-1	few	TRBD2	TRBV20-1	CSALTSGGLYNEQFF	TGCAGTGCATTAACTAGCGGCGGACTCTACAATGAGCAGTTCTTC
TRBJ2-5	-	-	TRBV30	CACALWGEQETQYF	TGTGCCTGCGCCCTATGGGGAGAACAAGAGACCCAGTACTTC
TRBJ2-3	few	-	TRBV7-9	CASSLTPGLRTDTQYF	TGTGCCAGCAGCCTCACCCCGGGACTGCGCACAGATACGCAGTATTTT
TRBJ2-7	-	-	TRBV20-1	CSARRNRDGNYEQYF	TGCAGTGCTAGACGGAACCGGGACGGAAACTACGAGCAGTACTTC
TRBJ2-7	few	TRBD1	TRBV6-1	CASSESGTGWYEQYF	TGTGCCAGCAGTGAATCTGGGACAGGGTGGTACGAGCAGTACTTC
TRBJ1-2	few	-	TRBV12-3/TRBV12-4	CASTINEDNYGYTF	TGTGCCAGCACCATCAACGAGGACAACTATGGCTACACCTTC
TRBJ2-5	-	-	TRBV11-2	CASRSDWAQETQYF	TGTGCCAGCAGGTCAGACTGGGCCCAAGAGACCCAGTACTTC
TRBJ1-1	-	-	TRBV7-9	CASSLGEGRRTEAFF	TGTGCCAGCAGCTTAGGGGAGGGGAGGAGGACTGAAGCTTTCTTT
TRBJ2-2	few	-	TRBV7-3	CASSHELGGDTGELFF	TGTGCCAGCAGCCACGAGTTGGGAGGAGACACCGGGGAGCTGTTTTTT
TRBJ1-2	few	-	TRBV11-3	CASRPPGAQQGYTF	TGTGCCAGCAGACCGCCTGGGGCGCAGCAAGGCTACACCTTC
TRBJ2-7	-	-	TRBV28	CASSPPERPYEQYF	TGTGCCAGCAGCCCCCCGGAGCGCCCCTACGAGCAGTACTTC
TRBJ1-1	-	-	TRBV3-1	CASSHPIDGGKDEAFF	TGTGCCAGCAGCCACCCCATTGATGGGGGCAAAGACGAAGCTTTCTTT
TRBJ1-6	few	-	TRBV2	CASASGKVLYNSPLHF	TGTGCCAGCGCCTCGGGGAAGGTACTCTATAATTCACCCCTCCACTTT
TRBJ2-3	few	-	TRBV12-3/TRBV12-4	CASRAGATQYF	TGTGCCAGCAGGGCCGGGGCTACGCAGTATTTT
TRBJ1-4	few	-	TRBV5-6	CASSLGGPSNLFF	TGTGCCAGCAGCTTGGGGGGACCGTCTAATCTGTTTTTT
TRBJ2-6	-	TRBD1	TRBV28	CASRPTGLQPSGANVLTF	TGTGCCAGCAGACCGACAGGGCTGCAGCCCTCTGGGGCCAACGTCCTGACTTTC
TRBJ2-1	few	TRBD2	TRBV4-3	CASSQGLAGLNEQFF	TGCGCCAGCAGCCAGGGACTAGCGGGTCTCAATGAGCAGTTCTTC
TRBJ2-7	few	-	TRBV7-6	CASSPLSSNVDEQYF	TGTGCCAGCAGCCCATTGTCTAGTAACGTCGACGAGCAGTACTTC
TRBJ1-4	-	-	TRBV6-2/TRBV6-3	CASSYLATNEKLFF	TGTGCCAGCAGTTACTTGGCAACTAATGAAAAACTGTTTTTT